One sample yielded the 28 T cell receptor beta chains listed below, sequenced in a study of regulatory T cells in long-lasting Graves disease. HTBI primers from iRepertoire and Arm-PCR of CDR3 regions yielded the TCR beta libraries. TCRdb reprocessed the multiplex PCR reads via MiXCR and lists one record per CDR3 protein. The table has about 330,000 distinct CDR3 sequences, 15% to 20% seen once; the top ten hold 20%. Time point given: newly diagnosed GD, antithyroid drugs for less than 3 months. With RNA extracted from PBMCs as input, the TCR library was made. The same specimen was also included in a second study, on T cells in Graves' hyperthyroidism and ophthalmopathy.

The sequencing here drew on peripheral blood mononuclear cells (PBMCs), taken at new diagnosis, from a patient treated with antithyroid drugs. All receptors come from a woman between 18 and 30 years old with Graves disease.

J is TRBJ2-7 and V is TRBV18; D remains ambiguous. The V end lost 1 base, the J end lost 6 bases, and 10 bases lay between the germline ends. CDR1 is KGHSH, CDR2 LQKENI, per germline. This CDR3 has 13 residues. The CDR3 sequence: CASSPRGGTEQYF. CDR3 coding DNA: TGTGCCAGCTCACCACGGGGTGGAACCGAGCAGTACTTC.

As to this clonotype: The junction shows a germline mismatch at one end, possibly a read error. The chain links TRBV28 to TRBJ2-6, with a weak D call TRBD1 (7 bases). The CDR3 contains 15 residues. CDR1 and CDR2 (germline): MDHEN, SYDVKM. The CDR3 here is CASREGTAGANVPTF. DNA of the CDR3: TGTGCCAGCAGGGAGGGGACAGCTGGGGCCAACGTCCCGACTTTC.

This clonotype was seen ten or more times. This rearrangement joins TRBV5-4 to TRBJ2-1; 9 positions agree with TRBD2. Germline trimming cut 4 bases from V and 1 base from J; bases unmatched to any gene: 9. Germline values: CDR1 SGHNT, CDR2 YYREEE (reference sequence). There are 17 residues in the CDR3. CDR3 protein: CASSRGGLASSYNEQFF. The CDR3, as DNA: TGTGCCAGCAGCAGGGGGGGACTAGCTTCTTCCTACAATGAGCAGTTCTTC. The complete variable domain, with remaining parts taken from reference TRBV5-4 and TRBJ2-1, reads ETGVTQSPTHLIKTRGQQVTLRCSSQSGHNTVSWYQQALGQGPQFIFQYYREEENGRGNFPPRFSGLQFPNYSSELNVNALELDDSALYLCASSRGGLASSYNEQFFGPGTRLTVL.

This clonotype was found many times. The rearrangement joins TRBV27 to TRBJ2-5; 8 bases line up with TRBD1. The ends lost 5 bases at V and 1 base at J; junction bases unmatched: 0. Germline assignment: CDR1 MNHEY and CDR2 SMNVEV (reference sequence). This CDR3 has 13 residues. The CDR3 loop is CASSGQGQETQYF. The CDR3 DNA reads TGTGCCAGCAGTGGACAGGGCCAAGAGACCCAGTACTTC.

This clonotype has more than one count but fewer than ten. The rearrangement joins TRBV20-1 to TRBJ2-4; 8 nucleotides line up with TRBD2. Per germline, CDR1 DFQATT and CDR2 SNEGSKA (reference sequence). The V segment lost 3 bases and the J segment 0 bases; nucleotides outside the gene matches: 4. The CDR3 loop spans 15 amino acids. CDR3 in DNA: TGCAGTGCTAGGAGAGCGGGAGAAGCCAAAAACATTCAGTACTTC. This sequence encodes CSARRAGEAKNIQYF.

The rearrangement joins TRBV19 to TRBJ1-5, with D hard to call. CDR1 is LNHDA, CDR2 SQIVND, per germline (reference sequence). The V end lost 3 bases, the J end lost 1 base, and 4 bases lay between the germline ends. CDR3 length equals 13 residues. CDR3 residues: CASSIESNQPQHF. The CDR3 DNA reads TGTGCCAGTAGTATTGAGAGCAATCAGCCCCAGCATTTT.

This chain connects TRBV7-3 to TRBJ2-5, with 8 bases matching TRBD2. The CDR3 sequence is 15 residues long. Germline CDR1 reads SGHTA; CDR2 reads FQGTGA. Germline trimming cut 6 bases from V and 4 bases from J; bases unmatched to any gene: 10. The CDR3 region is CASSPGGAYRETQYF. DNA of the CDR3: TGTGCCAGCAGTCCCGGGGGGGCATATAGAGAGACCCAGTACTTC.

There are many counts of this clonotype. V and J are TRBV12-3 or TRBV12-4 and TRBJ2-3; TRBD2 matches at 9 bases. Germline trimming cut 1 base from V and 10 bases from J; bases unmatched to any gene: 6. The CDR3 contains 14 residues. The CDR3 DNA reads TGTGCCAGCAGTTTAGAAGCGGGAGGAGTCGCGCAGTATTTT. It yields the protein CASSLEAGGVAQYF.

The chain is built from TRBV27 and TRBJ2-4; D is tentatively TRBD1 or TRBD2 (5 bases each). Trimming stripped 5 bases from V and 9 bases from J, with 14 bases between. Germline loops: CDR1 MNHEY, CDR2 SMNVEV (reference sequence). The CDR3 has 13 amino acids. The DNA for the CDR3 is TGTGCCAGCAGTCTCACCCTTGGGGGCATTCAGTACTTC. This codes for CASSLTLGGIQYF.

The chain has TRBV19 and TRBJ2-2; the match to TRBD2 covers 7 bases. The CDR3 runs to 15 residues. The germline CDR1 and CDR2 sequences are LNHDA and SQIVND (reference sequence). Trimming took 5 bases from V and 5 from J; bases not matched to a gene: 8. The DNA of the CDR3 is TGTGCCAGTAGTGCTCACTGGCGGGGGACCGGGGAGCTGTTTTTT. Its translation is CASSAHWRGTGELFF.

This sequence joins TRBV29-1 and TRBJ2-2, with 9 bases aligning to TRBD2. The V gene end was trimmed by 5 bases and the J gene end by 2 bases; junction bases not matched to a gene: 12. The germline V gene has CDR1 SQVTM and CDR2 ANQGSEA. The CDR3 covers 17 residues. CDR3 residues: CSVFLLTSGPNTGELFF. CDR3 coding DNA: TGCAGCGTTTTCCTACTGACTAGCGGACCCAACACCGGGGAGCTGTTTTTT.

This clonotype was detected only a few times. The rearrangement uses TRBV24-1 and TRBJ2-3; D is undetermined. The V gene lost 5 bases and the J gene lost 6 bases, with 8 bases spanning the gap. The CDR3 sequence is 12 residues long. Germline V gene sequence: CDR1 KGHDR, CDR2 SFDVKD. The CDR3 DNA reads as TGTGCCACCAGTGCAACCCAGGATACGCAGTATTTT. It specifies CATSATQDTQYF.

As concerns this clonotype: With a far larger clone one base away, a read error is the likely cause. The gene calls are TRBV3-1 and TRBJ2-1, with 11 bases identical to TRBD2. There are 15 residues in the CDR3. Trimming removed 2 bases from V and 10 bases from J; junction bases left unmatched: 7. Germline assignment: CDR1 LGHDT and CDR2 YNNKEL (reference sequence). The CDR3 DNA reads as TGTGCCAGCAGCCAACTGACTAGCGGGACCAACGAGCAGTTCTTC. This encodes CASSQLTSGTNEQFF.

In its sample, this clonotype was seen many times. This chain connects TRBV20-1 to TRBJ1-1; tentative D call: TRBD1 (5 bases). This CDR3 comprises 13 residues. V lost 4 bases and J 1 base, leaving 10 bases between the germline ends. Germline V gives CDR1 DFQATT, CDR2 SNEGSKA (reference sequence). The CDR3 sequence is CSANNQGNTEAFF. In DNA, the CDR3 is TGCAGTGCTAATAATCAGGGGAACACTGAAGCTTTCTTT.

This clonotype was recorded at least ten times. Here the CDR3 reads CSARDEDDGELFF. CDR3 sequence (DNA): TGCAGTGCTAGAGATGAAGATGACGGGGAGCTGTTTTTT. The chain carries TRBV20-1 and TRBJ2-2, with unresolved D. The V and J ends lost 0 bases and 7 bases respectively, with 9 bases between them. The CDR3 covers 13 residues. CDR1 and CDR2 (germline): DFQATT, SNEGSKA (reference sequence).

In its sample, this clonotype was seen a few times. With a much larger clone just one base away, this may be a read error. The V gene is TRBV5-1, the J gene TRBJ1-1, with D possibly matching TRBD1 (5 bases). The CDR3 loop spans 16 amino acids. Germline V gene sequence: CDR1 SGHRS, CDR2 YFSETQ. V was pared by 7 bases and J by 4 bases, with 23 bases between. The CDR3 here is CASGPRPPWGGTEAFF. CDR3 bases: TGCGCCAGCGGCCCGAGGCCCCCCTGGGGCGGCACTGAAGCTTTCTTT.

This clonotype was seen at least ten times. The chain joins TRBV28 to TRBJ2-2; 12 bases line up with TRBD2. From germline, CDR1 is MDHEN and CDR2 SYDVKM. V lost 0 bases and J lost 4; bases outside the gene matches: 9. The CDR3 has 19 residues. The CDR3 DNA reads TGTGCCAGCAGTTTATGGGCTAGCGGGGGGGCCCGTAGCACCGGGGAGCTGTTTTTT. This gives the protein CASSLWASGGARSTGELFF.

This clonotype has a count of ten or more. This chain uses TRBV13 with TRBJ2-1, with D maybe TRBD2 (5 bases). The CDR3 sequence is 16 residues long. The V end was cut by 1 base, the J end by 6 bases, with 16 bases between. Germline V gene lookup returns CDR1 PRHDT and CDR2 FYEKMQ (reference sequence). The CDR3 loop reads CASSLAGLAPSNEQFF. CDR3 in DNA: TGTGCCAGCAGCTTAGCCGGTCTAGCTCCATCCAATGAGCAGTTCTTC.

The CDR3 is CASSEGHIWGYTF. The CDR3 nucleotides are TGTGCCAGCAGTGAAGGACATATCTGGGGCTACACCTTC. The gene calls are TRBV6-2 or TRBV6-3 and TRBJ1-2; a possible D gene is TRBD1 (5 bases). Germline-derived CDR1 and CDR2 are MNHEY and SVGEGT. This CDR3 is built from 13 residues. Trimming took 5 bases from V and 8 from J, leaving 15 bases between them.

The gene calls are TRBV4-3 and TRBJ1-4, with 12 bases that match TRBD1. The CDR3 has 19 amino acids. The germline V gene has CDR1 LGHNA and CDR2 YSLEER. Losses at the gene ends were 4 bases for V and 6 bases for J; bases not matched to a gene: 15. CDR3: CASSPFLPGQGAWYEKLFF. The CDR3, as DNA: TGCGCCAGCAGCCCGTTCCTGCCGGGACAGGGGGCCTGGTATGAAAAACTGTTTTTT.

This clonotype has at least ten counts. This chain connects TRBV5-1 to TRBJ2-1; TRBD1 matches at 8 bases. The trim removed 0 bases at V and 0 bases at J, leaving 14 bases unmatched. CDR1 and CDR2 from the germline V gene are SGHRS and YFSETQ. This CDR3 is 20 amino acids long. As DNA, the CDR3 is TGCGCCAGCAGCTTGGCGTGGACAGGGCAAGCTAGCGTCTCCTACAATGAGCAGTTCTTC. It translates to CASSLAWTGQASVSYNEQFF.

The chain carries TRBV9 and TRBJ2-2; no clear D. Germline V gene lookup returns CDR1 SGDLS and CDR2 YYNGEE. Trimming stripped 3 bases from V and 2 bases from J, with 11 bases between. The CDR3 runs to 15 residues. CDR3 residues: CASSAHGYNTGELFF. CDR3 sequence (DNA): TGTGCCAGCAGCGCTCACGGCTATAACACCGGGGAGCTGTTTTTT.

This clonotype was seen ten or more times. The chain is built from TRBV30 and TRBJ2-3, with TRBD1 matching 7 bases. Trimming cost V 3 bases and J 3 bases; bases outside gene matches: 6. Germline V lookup: CDR1 GTSNPN, CDR2 SVGIG (reference sequence). The CDR3 contains 14 residues. The chain's CDR3 is CAWRRETGTDTQYF. Written as DNA, the CDR3 is TGTGCCTGGAGGAGGGAGACAGGGACAGATACGCAGTATTTT.

This clonotype was seen at least ten times. The CDR3 nucleotides read TGCAGTGCTAGAGGGAGCAGACAGGGGTCATACAATGAGCAGTTCTTC. Protein sequence: CSARGSRQGSYNEQFF. The rearrangement joins TRBV20-1 to TRBJ2-1; TRBD1 agrees at 8 bases. The CDR3 has 16 amino acids. From germline, CDR1 is DFQATT and CDR2 SNEGSKA (reference sequence). Trimming took 1 base from V and 4 from J; bases not matched to a gene: 9.

As for this clonotype: A far larger clone is just one base off, so this is likely a read error. The chain combines TRBV27 with TRBJ2-5; D not certain. The germline V gene encodes CDR1 MNHEY and CDR2 SMNVEV (reference sequence). The CDR3 runs 11 residues. V was cut by 7 bases and J by 3 bases, with 6 bases left in between. CDR3 coding DNA: TGTGCCAGCACCCAAGAAGAGACCCAGTACTTC. It codes for CASTQEETQYF.

Remarks on this clonotype: One end of the junction varies from germline; a read error may be responsible. This chain connects TRBV30 to TRBJ1-2; TRBD1 is a possible D gene (5 bases). Germline V gene sequence: CDR1 GTSNPN, CDR2 SVGIG (reference sequence). This CDR3 has 13 amino acids. DNA of the CDR3: TGTGCCTGGAGTGCTCCAGGGCTCTATGGCTGCACCTTC. Residues: CAWSAPGLYGCTF. Full variable domain (remainder filled in from reference TRBV30 and TRBJ1-2): SQTIHQWPATLVQPVGSPLSLECTVEGTSNPNLYWYRQAAGRGLQLLFYSVGIGQISSEVPQNLSASRPQDRQFILSSKKLLLSDSGFYLCAWSAPGLYGCTFGSGTRLTVV.

This clonotype was observed many times. The chain links TRBV2 to TRBJ2-7; TRBD1 aligns across 7 bases. The ends lost 6 bases at V and 2 bases at J; junction bases unmatched: 7. CDR3 length: 14 residues. Per germline, CDR1 SNHLY and CDR2 FYNNEI. CDR3 nucleotide sequence: TGTGCCAGCAGGCCACAGGGGCCCACCTACGAGCAGTACTTC. This gives the protein CASRPQGPTYEQYF.

The gene calls are TRBV5-4 and TRBJ2-1; the match to TRBD1 covers 8 bases. The CDR3 consists of 16 residues. In germline, CDR1 is SGHNT, CDR2 YYREEE (reference sequence). The J segment lost 7 bases and the V segment lost 3 bases, leaving 12 bases of the junction unmatched. CDR3 protein: CASSSRRDRSTNEQFF. In nucleotides, the CDR3 is TGTGCCAGCAGCTCCCGGCGGGACAGGTCTACTAATGAGCAGTTCTTC.